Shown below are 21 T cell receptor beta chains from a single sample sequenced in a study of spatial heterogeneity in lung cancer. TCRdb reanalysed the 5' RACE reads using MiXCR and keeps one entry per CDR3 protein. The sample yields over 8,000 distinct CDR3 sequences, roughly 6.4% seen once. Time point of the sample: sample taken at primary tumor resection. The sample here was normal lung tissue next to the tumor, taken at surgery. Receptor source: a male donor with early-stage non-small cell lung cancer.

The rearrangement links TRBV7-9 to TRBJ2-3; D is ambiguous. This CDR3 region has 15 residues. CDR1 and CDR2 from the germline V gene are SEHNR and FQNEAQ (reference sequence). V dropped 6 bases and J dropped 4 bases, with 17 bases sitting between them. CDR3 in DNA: TGTGCCAGCAGTTCACCCTGGGTGGCGGCAGATACGCAGTATTTT. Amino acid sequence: CASSSPWVAADTQYF.

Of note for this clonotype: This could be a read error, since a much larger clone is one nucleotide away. The CDR3 protein is CASSLWLAGPFEQYF. The CDR3 DNA follows: TGTGCCAGCAGTTTATGGCTAGCGGGGCCCTTCGAGCAGTACTTC. This chain connects TRBV12-3 or TRBV12-4 to TRBJ2-7, with TRBD2 matching 9 bases. The CDR3 runs 15 residues. V was clipped by 2 bases and J by 6 bases; unmatched bases: 8.

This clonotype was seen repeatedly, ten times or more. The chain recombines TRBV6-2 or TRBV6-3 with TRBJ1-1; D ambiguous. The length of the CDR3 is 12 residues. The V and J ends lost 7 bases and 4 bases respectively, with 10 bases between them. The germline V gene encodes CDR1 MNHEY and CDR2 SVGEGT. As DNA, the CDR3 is TGTGCCAGCACCCAAATCGGCACTGAAGCTTTCTTT. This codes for CASTQIGTEAFF.

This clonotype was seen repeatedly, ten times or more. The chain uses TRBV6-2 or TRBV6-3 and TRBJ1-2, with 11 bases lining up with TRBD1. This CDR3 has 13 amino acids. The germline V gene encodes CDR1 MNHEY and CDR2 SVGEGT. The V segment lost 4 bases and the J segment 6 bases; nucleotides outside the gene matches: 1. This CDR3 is CASSWTGGDGYTF. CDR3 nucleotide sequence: TGTGCCAGCAGTTGGACAGGGGGCGATGGCTACACCTTC.

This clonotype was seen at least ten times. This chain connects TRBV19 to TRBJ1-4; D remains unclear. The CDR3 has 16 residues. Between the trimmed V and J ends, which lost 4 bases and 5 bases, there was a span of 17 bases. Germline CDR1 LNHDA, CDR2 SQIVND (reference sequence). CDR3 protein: CASSRPGRTANEKLFF. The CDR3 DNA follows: TGTGCCAGTAGTAGACCTGGACGGACTGCAAATGAAAAACTGTTTTTT.

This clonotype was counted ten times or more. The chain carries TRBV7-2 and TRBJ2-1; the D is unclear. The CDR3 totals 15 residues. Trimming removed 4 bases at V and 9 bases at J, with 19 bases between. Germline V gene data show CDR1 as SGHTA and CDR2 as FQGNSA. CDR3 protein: CASSSLRGSLSEQFF. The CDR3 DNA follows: TGTGCCAGCAGCTCACTCCGAGGCTCCCTGAGTGAGCAGTTCTTC.

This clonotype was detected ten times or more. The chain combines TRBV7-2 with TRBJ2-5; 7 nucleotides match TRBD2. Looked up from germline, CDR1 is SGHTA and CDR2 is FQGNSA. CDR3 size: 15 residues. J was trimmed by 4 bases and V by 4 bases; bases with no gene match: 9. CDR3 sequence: CASSSAPGGLETQYF. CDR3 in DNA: TGTGCCAGCAGCTCCGCCCCGGGAGGCCTAGAGACCCAGTACTTC.

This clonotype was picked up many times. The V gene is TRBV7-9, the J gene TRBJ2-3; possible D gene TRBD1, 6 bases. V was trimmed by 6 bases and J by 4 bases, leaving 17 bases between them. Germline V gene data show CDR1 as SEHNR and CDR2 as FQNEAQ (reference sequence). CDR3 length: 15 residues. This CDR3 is CASSPQGLSPDTQYF. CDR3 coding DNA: TGTGCCAGCAGTCCACAGGGATTAAGCCCAGATACGCAGTATTTT.

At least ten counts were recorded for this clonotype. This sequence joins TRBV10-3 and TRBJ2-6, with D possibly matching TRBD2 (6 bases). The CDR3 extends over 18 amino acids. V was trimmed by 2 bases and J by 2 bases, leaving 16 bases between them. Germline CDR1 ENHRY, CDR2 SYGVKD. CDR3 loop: CAISEPGGSIAGANVLTF. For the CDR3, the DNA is TGTGCCATCAGTGAGCCCGGAGGGTCTATCGCTGGGGCCAACGTCCTGACTTTC.

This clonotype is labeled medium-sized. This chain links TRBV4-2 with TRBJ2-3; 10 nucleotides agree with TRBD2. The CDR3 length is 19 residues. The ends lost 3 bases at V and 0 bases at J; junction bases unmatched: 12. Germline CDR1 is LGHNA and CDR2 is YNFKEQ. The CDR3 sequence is CASSHFLPGLAESTDTQYF. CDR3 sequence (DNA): TGTGCCAGCAGCCATTTCCTCCCTGGACTAGCGGAAAGCACAGATACGCAGTATTTT.

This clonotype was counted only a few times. CDR3 region: CASKSGGGAYNEQFF. The CDR3, as DNA: TGTGCCAGCAAATCAGGCGGGGGGGCTTACAATGAGCAGTTCTTC. V gene TRBV2 combines with J gene TRBJ2-1; TRBD2 matches 9 bases. J was trimmed by 4 bases and V by 7 bases; bases with no gene match: 8. Germline-derived CDR1 and CDR2 are SNHLY and FYNNEI. The CDR3 sequence is 15 residues long. Complete variable domain (other parts from reference TRBV2 and TRBJ2-1): EPEVTQTPSHQVTQMGQEVILRCVPISNHLYFYWYRQILGQKVEFLVSFYNNEISEKSEIFDDQFSVERPDGSNFTLKIRSTKLEDSAMYFCASKSGGGAYNEQFFGPGTRLTVL.

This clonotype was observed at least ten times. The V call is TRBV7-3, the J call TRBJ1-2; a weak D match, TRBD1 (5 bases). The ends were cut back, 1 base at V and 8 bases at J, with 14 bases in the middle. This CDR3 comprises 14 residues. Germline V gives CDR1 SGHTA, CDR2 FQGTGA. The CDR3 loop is CASSLNRGTGGYTF. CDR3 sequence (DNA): TGTGCCAGCAGCTTAAATCGGGGGACGGGCGGCTACACCTTC.

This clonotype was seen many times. The CDR3 spells CASSIVQREPKGEQFF. Written as DNA, the CDR3 is TGTGCCAGTAGTATAGTGCAGCGGGAGCCCAAGGGTGAGCAGTTCTTC. The chain has TRBV19 and TRBJ2-1; 8 bases fit TRBD2. Trimming took 1 base from V and 9 from J; bases not matched to a gene: 11. CDR1 LNHDA and CDR2 SQIVND come from the germline V gene (reference sequence). CDR3 length: 16 residues.

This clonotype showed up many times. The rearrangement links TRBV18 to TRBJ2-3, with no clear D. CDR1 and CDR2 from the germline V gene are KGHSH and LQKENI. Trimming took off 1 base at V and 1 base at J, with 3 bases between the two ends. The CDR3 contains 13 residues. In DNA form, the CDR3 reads TGTGCCAGCTCACCACAGGGCACAGATACGCAGTATTTT. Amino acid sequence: CASSPQGTDTQYF.

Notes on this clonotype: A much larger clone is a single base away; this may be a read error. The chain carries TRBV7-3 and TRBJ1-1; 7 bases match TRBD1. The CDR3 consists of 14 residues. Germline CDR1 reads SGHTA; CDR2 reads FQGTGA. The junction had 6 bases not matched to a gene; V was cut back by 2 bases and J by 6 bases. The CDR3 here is CASSLYPGQAEAFF. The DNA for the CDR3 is TGTGCCAGCAGCTTATACCCAGGACAGGCTGAAGCTTTCTTT.

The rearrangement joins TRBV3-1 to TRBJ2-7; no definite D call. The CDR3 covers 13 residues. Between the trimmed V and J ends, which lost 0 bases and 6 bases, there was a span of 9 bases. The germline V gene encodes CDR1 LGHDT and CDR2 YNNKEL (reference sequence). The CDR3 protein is CASSQERWAEQYF. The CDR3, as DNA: TGTGCCAGCAGCCAAGAAAGGTGGGCCGAGCAGTACTTC.

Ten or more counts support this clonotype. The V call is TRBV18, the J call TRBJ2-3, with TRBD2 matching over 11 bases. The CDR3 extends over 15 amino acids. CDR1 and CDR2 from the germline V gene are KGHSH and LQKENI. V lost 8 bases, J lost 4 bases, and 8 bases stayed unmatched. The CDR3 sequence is CASTTTSGNADTQYF. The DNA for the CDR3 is TGTGCCAGCACTACGACTAGCGGGAACGCAGATACGCAGTATTTT. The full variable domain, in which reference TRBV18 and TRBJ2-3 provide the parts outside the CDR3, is NAGVMQNPRHLVRRRGQEARLRCSPMKGHSHVYWYRQLPEEGLKFMVYLQKENIIDESGMPKERFSAEFPKEGPSILRIQQVVRGDSAAYFCASTTTSGNADTQYFGPGTRLTVL.

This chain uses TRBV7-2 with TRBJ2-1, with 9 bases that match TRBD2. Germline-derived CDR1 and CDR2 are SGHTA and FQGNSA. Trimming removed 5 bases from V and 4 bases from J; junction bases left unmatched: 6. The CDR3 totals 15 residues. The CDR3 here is CASSTTSGPYNEQFF. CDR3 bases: TGTGCCAGCAGCACGACTAGCGGACCGTACAATGAGCAGTTCTTC.

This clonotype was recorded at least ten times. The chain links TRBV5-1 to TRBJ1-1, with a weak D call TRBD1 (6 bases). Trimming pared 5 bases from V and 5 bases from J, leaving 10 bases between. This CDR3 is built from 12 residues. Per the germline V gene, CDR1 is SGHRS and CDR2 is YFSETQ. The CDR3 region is CASRRGQTEAFF. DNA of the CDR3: TGCGCCAGCAGACGGGGGCAGACTGAAGCTTTCTTT.

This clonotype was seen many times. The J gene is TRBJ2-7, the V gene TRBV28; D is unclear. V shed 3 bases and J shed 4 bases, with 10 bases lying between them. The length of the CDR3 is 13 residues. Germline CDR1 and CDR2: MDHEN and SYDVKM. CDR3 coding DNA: TGTGCCAGCAGTTTGGTTAGTTCGTACGAGCAGTACTTC. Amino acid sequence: CASSLVSSYEQYF.

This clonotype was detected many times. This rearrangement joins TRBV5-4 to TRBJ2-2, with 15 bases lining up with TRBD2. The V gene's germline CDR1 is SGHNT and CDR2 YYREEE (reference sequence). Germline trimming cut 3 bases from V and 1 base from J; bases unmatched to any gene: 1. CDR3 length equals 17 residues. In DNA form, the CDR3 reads TGTGCCAGCAGCTCGGGACTAGCGGGGGGGAACACCGGGGAGCTGTTTTTT. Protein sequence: CASSSGLAGGNTGELFF.